This passage covers 6 T cell receptor beta chains from one sample sequenced in a study of PD-1 blockade in classical Hodgkin lymphoma. Time point denoted: cycle 4 day 1 (C4D1), after 6 weeks of nivolumab. Each patient experienced a relapse that followed autologous stem cell transplantation, and brentuximab vedotin exposure varied. Libraries were prepared by immunoSEQ multiplex PCR; TCRdb keeps only in-frame clonotypes and omits some of them. The data show some 30,000 clones, with about 72% seen just once and roughly 3.5% held by the top ten. This material consisted of peripheral blood mononuclear cells (PBMCs), taken before the fourth cycle of nivolumab. Receptor source: a human donor with classical Hodgkin lymphoma.

The genes are TRBV6-5 and TRBJ2-7; 9 bases align to TRBD1. This CDR3 is 13 amino acids long. The trim removed 5 bases at V and 7 bases at J, leaving 6 bases unmatched. Germline CDR1 and CDR2: MNHEY and SVGAGI. CDR3 DNA: TGTGCCAGCAGTCGGACAGGGGCAGGTGAGCAGTACTTC. Protein sequence: CASSRTGAGEQYF.

V usage is TRBV9 and J usage is TRBJ2-1; 9 positions match TRBD1. Per germline, CDR1 SGDLS and CDR2 YYNGEE. With V trimmed by 2 bases and J by 6 bases, 9 bases remained unmatched. The CDR3 is 16 residues long. For the CDR3, the DNA is TGTGCCAGCAGCGTGTCGGGGACAGGGTGGGTCAATGAGCAGTTCTTC. It encodes CASSVSGTGWVNEQFF.

J is TRBJ2-3 and V is TRBV5-1; possibly TRBD1 for D (6 bases). Trimming removed 4 bases at V and 4 bases at J, with 16 bases between. CDR1 SGHRS and CDR2 YFSETQ come from the germline V gene. The CDR3 sequence is 15 residues long. CDR3 nucleotide sequence: TGCGCCAGCAGCGCACAAGGGGGTAATGCAGATACGCAGTATTTT. Translation: CASSAQGGNADTQYF. The full variable domain, rest sourced from reference TRBV5-1 and TRBJ2-3, is KAGVTQTPRYLIKTRGQQVTLSCSPISGHRSVSWYQQTPGQGLQFLFEYFSETQRNKGNFPGRFSGRQFSNSRSEMNVSTLELGDSALYLCASSAQGGNADTQYFGPGTRLTVL.

In its sample, this clone was seen once. The chain employs TRBV7-2 and TRBJ1-2; no clear D. The CDR3 has 15 residues. Trimming took 6 bases from V and 2 from J, leaving 16 bases between them. Germline assignment: CDR1 SGHTA and CDR2 FQGNSA. The CDR3, as DNA: TGTGCCAGCAGATCAGAAAGTCGGTCCAACTATGGCTACACCTTC. Translated, it gives CASRSESRSNYGYTF. The full variable domain, in which reference TRBV7-2 and TRBJ1-2 provide the parts outside the CDR3, is GAGVSQSPSNKVTEKGKDVELRCDPISGHTALYWYRQSLGQGLEFLIYFQGNSAPDKSGLPSDRFSAERTGGSVSTLTIQRTQQEDSAVYLCASRSESRSNYGYTFGSGTRLTVV.

The J gene is TRBJ1-2, the V gene TRBV4-2, with D unclear. The CDR3 contains 16 residues. Deletions cut 0 bases from V and 2 bases from J, with 13 bases between. The germline V gene has CDR1 LGHNA and CDR2 YNFKEQ. CDR3 residues: CASSQDGSDKNYGYTF. The CDR3 DNA sequence: TGTGCCAGCAGCCAAGATGGGTCAGACAAAAACTATGGCTACACCTTC.

V gene TRBV30 combines with J gene TRBJ2-1, with 13 bases matching TRBD2. This CDR3 comprises 13 residues. The germline CDR1 and CDR2 sequences are GTSNPN and SVGIG (reference sequence). After removal of 3 bases from V and 15 bases from J, the junction contained 8 bases not matched to a gene. The CDR3, as DNA: TGTGCCTGGAGGGGGACTAGCGGGATGGCCCCGTTCTTC. It translates to CAWRGTSGMAPFF. Full variable domain (rest looked up from reference TRBV30 and TRBJ2-1): SQTIHQWPATLVQPVGSPLSLECTVEGTSNPNLYWYRQAAGRGLQLLFYSVGIGQISSEVPQNLSASRPQDRQFILSSKKLLLSDSGFYLCAWRGTSGMAPFFGPGTRLTVL.